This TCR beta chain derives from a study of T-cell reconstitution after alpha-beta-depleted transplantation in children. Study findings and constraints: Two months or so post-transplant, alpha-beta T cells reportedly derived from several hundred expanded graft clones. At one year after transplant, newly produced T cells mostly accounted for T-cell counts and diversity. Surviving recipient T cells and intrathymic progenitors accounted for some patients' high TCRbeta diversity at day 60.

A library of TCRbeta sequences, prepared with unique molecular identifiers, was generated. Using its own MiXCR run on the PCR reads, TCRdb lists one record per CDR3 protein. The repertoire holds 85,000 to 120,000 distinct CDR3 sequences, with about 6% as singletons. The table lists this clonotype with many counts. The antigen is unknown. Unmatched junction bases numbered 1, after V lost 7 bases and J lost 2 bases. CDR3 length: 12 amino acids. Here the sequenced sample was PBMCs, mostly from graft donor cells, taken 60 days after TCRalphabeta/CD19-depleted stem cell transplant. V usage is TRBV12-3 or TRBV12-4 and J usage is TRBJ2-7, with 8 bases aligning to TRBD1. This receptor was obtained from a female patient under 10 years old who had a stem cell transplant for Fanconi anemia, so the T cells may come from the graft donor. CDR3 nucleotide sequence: TGTGCCAGCAAGGGACAGGCCTACGAGCAGTACTTC. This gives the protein CASKGQAYEQYF.